The source of this T cell receptor (beta chain) is a study of T cell responses to AZD1222 COVID-19 vaccine. Generated by immunoSEQ multiplex PCR, the TCRdb table keeps only in-frame clones and is missing some. The repertoire includes 90,000 to 95,000 clones, under 95% of them detected once, and about 20% sits in the top ten. The CDR3 sequence is 15 residues long. Germline V lookup: CDR1 KGHSH, CDR2 LQKENI. With V trimmed by 3 bases and J by 4 bases, 9 bases remained unmatched. This receptor was taken from an adult in good health. V gene TRBV18 combines with J gene TRBJ2-7; TRBD2 aligns across 7 bases. This sample comprised peripheral blood, obtained on day 0 of AZD1222 vaccination. The CDR3 DNA is TGTGCCAGCTCACCGGGAGGGCTTGTCGGTTACGAGCAGTACTTC. It codes for CASSPGGLVGYEQYF.